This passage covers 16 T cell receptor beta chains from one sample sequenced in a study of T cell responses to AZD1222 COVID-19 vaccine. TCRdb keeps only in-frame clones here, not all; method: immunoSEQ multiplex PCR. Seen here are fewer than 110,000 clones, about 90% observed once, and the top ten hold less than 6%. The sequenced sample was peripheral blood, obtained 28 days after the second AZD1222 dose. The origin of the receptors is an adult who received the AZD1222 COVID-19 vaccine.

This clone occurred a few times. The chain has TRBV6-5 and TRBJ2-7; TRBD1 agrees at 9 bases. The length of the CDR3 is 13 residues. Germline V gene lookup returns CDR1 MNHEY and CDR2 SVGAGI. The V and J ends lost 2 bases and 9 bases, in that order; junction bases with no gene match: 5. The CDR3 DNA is TGTGCCAGCAGTTACCGGGACAGGGATGGGCAGTACTTC. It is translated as CASSYRDRDGQYF.

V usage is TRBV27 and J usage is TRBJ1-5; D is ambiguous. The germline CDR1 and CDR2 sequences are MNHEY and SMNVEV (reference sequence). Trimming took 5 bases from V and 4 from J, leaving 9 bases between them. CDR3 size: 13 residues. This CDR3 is CASSDTRNQPQHF. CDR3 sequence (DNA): TGTGCCAGCAGTGATACAAGAAATCAGCCCCAGCATTTT.

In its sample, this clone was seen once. The chain's CDR3 is CASSLVAAADTQYF. The CDR3 DNA is TGTGCCAGCAGCTTAGTAGCCGCCGCAGATACGCAGTATTTT. The V and J genes are TRBV11-2 and TRBJ2-3, with unresolved D. V lost 1 base to trimming and J lost 4 bases, with 9 bases between them. This CDR3 is 14 amino acids long. Germline CDR1 reads SGHAT; CDR2 reads FQNNGV.

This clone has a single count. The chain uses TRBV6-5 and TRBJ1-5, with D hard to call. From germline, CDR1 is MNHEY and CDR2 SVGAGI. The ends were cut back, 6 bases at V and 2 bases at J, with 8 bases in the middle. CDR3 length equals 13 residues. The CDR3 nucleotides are TGTGCCAGCAGATGGGAGGGCAATCAGCCCCAGCATTTT. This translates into CASRWEGNQPQHF.

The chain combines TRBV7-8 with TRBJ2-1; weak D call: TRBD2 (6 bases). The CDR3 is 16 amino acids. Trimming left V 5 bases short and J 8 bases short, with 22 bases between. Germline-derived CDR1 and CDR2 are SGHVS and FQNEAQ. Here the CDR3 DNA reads TGTGCCAGCAGCCCCCCTTGGAGGGCGGAAACAGATGAGCAGTTCTTC. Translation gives CASSPPWRAETDEQFF.

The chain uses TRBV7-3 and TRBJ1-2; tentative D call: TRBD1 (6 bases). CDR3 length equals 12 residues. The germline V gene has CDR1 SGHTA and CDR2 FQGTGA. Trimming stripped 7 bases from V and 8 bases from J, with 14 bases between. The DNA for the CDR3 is TGTGCCAGCACCGGACCGGGACAAGGCTACACCTTC. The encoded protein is CASTGPGQGYTF.

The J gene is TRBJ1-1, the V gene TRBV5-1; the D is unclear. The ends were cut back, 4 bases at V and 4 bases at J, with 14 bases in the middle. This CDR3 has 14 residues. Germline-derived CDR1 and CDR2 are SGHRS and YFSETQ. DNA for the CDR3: TGCGCCAGCAGCCTCGATGGTGAGGGCACTGAAGCTTTCTTT. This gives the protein CASSLDGEGTEAFF.

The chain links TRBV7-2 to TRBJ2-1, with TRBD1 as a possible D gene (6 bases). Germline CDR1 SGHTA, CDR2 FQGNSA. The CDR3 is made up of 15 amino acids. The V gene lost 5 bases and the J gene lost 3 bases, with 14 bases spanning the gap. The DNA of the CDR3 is TGTGCCAGCAGCAGTACAGGGTTTGTCTACAATGAGCAGTTCTTC. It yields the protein CASSSTGFVYNEQFF. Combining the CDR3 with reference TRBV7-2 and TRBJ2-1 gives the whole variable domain GAGVSQSPSNKVTEKGKDVELRCDPISGHTALYWYRQSLGQGLEFLIYFQGNSAPDKSGLPSDRFSAERTGGSVSTLTIQRTQQEDSAVYLCASSSTGFVYNEQFFGPGTRLTVL.

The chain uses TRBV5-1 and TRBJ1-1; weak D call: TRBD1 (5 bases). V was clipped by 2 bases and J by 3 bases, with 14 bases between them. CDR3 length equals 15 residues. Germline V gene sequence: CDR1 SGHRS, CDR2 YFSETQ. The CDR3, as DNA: TGCGCCAGCAGCTTCACGGGGGGAAGGGACACTGAAGCTTTCTTT. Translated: CASSFTGGRDTEAFF.

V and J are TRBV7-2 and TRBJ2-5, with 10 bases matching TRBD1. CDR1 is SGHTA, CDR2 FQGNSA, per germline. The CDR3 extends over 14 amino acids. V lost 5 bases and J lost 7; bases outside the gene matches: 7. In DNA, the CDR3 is TGTGCCAGCAGCAATGACAGGGGGCGGGTGACCCAGTACTTC. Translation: CASSNDRGRVTQYF. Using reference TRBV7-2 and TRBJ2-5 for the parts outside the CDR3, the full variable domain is GAGVSQSPSNKVTEKGKDVELRCDPISGHTALYWYRQSLGQGLEFLIYFQGNSAPDKSGLPSDRFSAERTGGSVSTLTIQRTQQEDSAVYLCASSNDRGRVTQYFGPGTRLLVL.

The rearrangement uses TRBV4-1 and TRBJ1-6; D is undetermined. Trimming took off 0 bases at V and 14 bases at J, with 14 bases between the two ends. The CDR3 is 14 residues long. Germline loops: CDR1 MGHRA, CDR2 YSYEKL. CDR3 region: CASSQERSDAALHF. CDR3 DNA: TGCGCCAGCAGCCAAGAGAGGTCCGATGCGGCCCTCCACTTT.

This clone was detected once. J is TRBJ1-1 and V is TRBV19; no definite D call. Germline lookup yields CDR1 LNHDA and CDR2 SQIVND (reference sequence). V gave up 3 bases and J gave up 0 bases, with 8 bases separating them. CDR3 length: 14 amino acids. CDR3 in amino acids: CASSIKEMNTEAFF. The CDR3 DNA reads TGTGCCAGTAGTATCAAGGAAATGAACACTGAAGCTTTCTTT.

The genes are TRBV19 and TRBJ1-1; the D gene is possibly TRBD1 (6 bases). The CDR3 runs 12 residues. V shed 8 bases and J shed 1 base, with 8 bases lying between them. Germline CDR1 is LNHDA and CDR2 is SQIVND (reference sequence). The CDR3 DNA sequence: TGTGCCAGTCAGGGGAGGAACACTGAAGCTTTCTTT. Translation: CASQGRNTEAFF.

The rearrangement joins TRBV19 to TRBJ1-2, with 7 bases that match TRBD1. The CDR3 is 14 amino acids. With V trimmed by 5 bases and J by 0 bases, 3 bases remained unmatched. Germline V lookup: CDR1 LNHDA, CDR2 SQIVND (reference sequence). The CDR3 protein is CASSWGQTNYGYTF. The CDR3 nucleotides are TGTGCCAGTAGTTGGGGACAGACTAACTATGGCTACACCTTC.

The CDR3 sequence: CASSGRAAADTQYF. CDR3 sequence (DNA): TGTGCCAGCAGCGGGAGGGCGGCAGCCGATACGCAGTATTTT. The chain has TRBV7-9 and TRBJ2-3, with 7 bases fitting TRBD2. The trim removed 5 bases at V and 6 bases at J, leaving 8 bases unmatched. The CDR3 has 14 amino acids. Germline loops: CDR1 SEHNR, CDR2 FQNEAQ (reference sequence).

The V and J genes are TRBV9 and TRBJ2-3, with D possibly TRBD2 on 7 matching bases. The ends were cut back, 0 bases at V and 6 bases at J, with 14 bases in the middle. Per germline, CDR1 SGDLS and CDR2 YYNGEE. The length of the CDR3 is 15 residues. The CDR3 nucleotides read TGTGCCAGCAGCGTAGGTAGGGGGGGCCGCGATACGCAGTATTTT. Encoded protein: CASSVGRGGRDTQYF.